These 9 T cell receptor beta chains were sequenced from one sample in a study of T cell repertoires in cytomegalovirus infection. In TCRdb, the reads were re-called with MiXCR into one record per CDR3 protein. The sample comprises about 300,000 distinct CDR3 sequences, around 25% of which are singletons, and over 11% rests with the top ten. Sequencing was performed on PBMCs. The receptors were gathered from a human donor in good health (CMV status not recorded). Some clones in this sample may be carry-over from other donors' samples.

This clonotype was observed many times. V gene TRBV7-2 combines with J gene TRBJ1-5; D is ambiguous. Trimming took 1 base from V and 3 from J, leaving 7 bases between them. CDR3 length: 14 residues. CDR1 is SGHTA and CDR2 is FQGNSA in the germline V gene. This chain's CDR3 is CASSLVSPNQPQHF. In DNA form, the CDR3 reads TGTGCCAGCAGCTTAGTTTCCCCCAATCAGCCCCAGCATTTT.

The V and J genes are TRBV10-3 and TRBJ2-2, with D tentatively TRBD1 or TRBD2 (5 bases each). The CDR3 runs 16 residues. Germline CDR1 is ENHRY and CDR2 is SYGVKD. V was shortened by 4 bases and J by 4 bases, with 16 bases between the two germline ends. CDR3 in DNA: TGTGCCATCAGTGTGGAGGACATATATCTCACCGGGGAGCTGTTTTTT. Its protein is CAISVEDIYLTGELFF.

This chain uses TRBV11-3 with TRBJ2-1, with D unclear. The CDR3 runs to 18 residues. Germline V gene lookup returns CDR1 SGHNT and CDR2 YENEEA. The V and J ends lost 2 bases and 0 bases respectively, with 17 bases between them. The CDR3 region is CASSLSEWRSSSYNEQFF. As DNA, the CDR3 is TGTGCCAGCAGCTTATCGGAATGGCGGTCCAGCTCCTACAATGAGCAGTTCTTC.

This clonotype was recorded many times. CDR3 region: CASSFGQGNQPQHF. The CDR3 DNA reads as TGTGCCAGCAGCTTCGGACAGGGCAATCAGCCCCAGCATTTT. The V call is TRBV7-9, the J call TRBJ1-5; 7 bases match TRBD1. The CDR3 runs to 14 residues. The trim removed 3 bases at V and 2 bases at J, leaving 1 base unmatched. Germline loops: CDR1 SEHNR, CDR2 FQNEAQ (reference sequence).

This clonotype was seen only a few times. The V and J genes are TRBV5-1 and TRBJ2-7; 9 bases map to TRBD1. This CDR3 region has 15 residues. The junction had 8 bases not matched to a gene; V was cut back by 6 bases and J by 1 base. CDR1 is SGHRS, CDR2 YFSETQ, per germline. CDR3 in amino acids: CASTGQGQSSYEQYF. CDR3 nucleotide sequence: TGCGCCAGCACTGGACAGGGGCAAAGTTCCTACGAGCAGTACTTC.

This clonotype was found a few times. The CDR3 DNA reads TGTGCCAGCAGTGCGGGCGGGCTAGCGGAAGAGACCCAGTACTTC. Its translation is CASSAGGLAEETQYF. The J gene is TRBJ2-5, the V gene TRBV28; 7 nucleotides align to TRBD2. The V and J ends lost 5 bases and 3 bases, in that order; junction bases with no gene match: 9. The CDR3 length is 15 residues. The germline V gene encodes CDR1 MDHEN and CDR2 SYDVKM.

This rearrangement joins TRBV5-6 to TRBJ2-1; TRBD1 aligns across 9 bases. Per the germline V gene, CDR1 is SGHDT and CDR2 is YYEEEE. V was pared by 0 bases and J by 5 bases, with 9 bases of the junction left unmatched. This CDR3 is 17 amino acids long. CDR3 sequence: CASSLGARDRANNEQFF. The CDR3 region has the DNA TGTGCCAGCAGCTTGGGGGCCCGGGACAGGGCTAACAATGAGCAGTTCTTC.

This clonotype was observed at least ten times. The CDR3 sequence: CASSPRFDVNEQFF. The CDR3 DNA sequence: TGTGCCAGCAGCCCCCGGTTCGATGTCAATGAGCAGTTCTTC. This chain uses TRBV7-8 with TRBJ2-1; unclear D gene. Germline V gene sequence: CDR1 SGHVS, CDR2 FQNEAQ. V shed 5 bases and J shed 6 bases, with 14 bases lying between them. CDR3 length equals 14 residues.

CDR3 DNA sequence: TGCGCCAGCAGCCAAGCTTGGGACCCAAACGAGCAGTACTTC. It is translated as CASSQAWDPNEQYF. The gene calls are TRBV4-1 and TRBJ2-7, with D perhaps TRBD1 or TRBD2 (5 bases each). Germline V gene data show CDR1 as MGHRA and CDR2 as YSYEKL. The length of the CDR3 is 14 residues. Trimming took off 1 base at V and 5 bases at J, with 12 bases between the two ends.